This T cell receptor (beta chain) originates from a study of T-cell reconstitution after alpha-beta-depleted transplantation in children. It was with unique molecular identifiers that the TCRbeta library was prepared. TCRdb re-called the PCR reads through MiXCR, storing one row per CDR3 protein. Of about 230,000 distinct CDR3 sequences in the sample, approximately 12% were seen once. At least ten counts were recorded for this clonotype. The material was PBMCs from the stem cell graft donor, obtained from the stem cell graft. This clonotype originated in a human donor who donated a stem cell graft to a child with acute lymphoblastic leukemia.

As DNA, the CDR3 is TGTGCCAGCAGCCAAGCAAACGGATTGGGGTCCTACGAGCAGTACTTC. Translation gives CASSQANGLGSYEQYF. The chain uses TRBV4-2 and TRBJ2-7; no clear D. V lost 1 base and J 1 base, leaving 14 bases between the germline ends. The length of the CDR3 is 16 residues. Per the germline V gene, CDR1 is LGHNA and CDR2 is YNFKEQ.